Below, 10 T cell receptor beta chains from the same sample are listed, as sequenced in a study of early T cells in non-severe SARS-CoV-2 infection. MiXCR, applied by TCRdb to the 5' RACE reads, yields one record per CDR3 protein. The sample lists some 87,000 distinct CDR3 sequences; about 12% were seen once. Input material: whole blood. Receptors were obtained from an adult who was a healthcare worker with PCR-confirmed SARS-CoV-2 infection or an uninfected control (not recorded which).

Only a few counts were recorded for this clonotype. The chain links TRBV18 to TRBJ1-3; tentative D call: TRBD1 (5 bases). Germline CDR1 is KGHSH and CDR2 is LQKENI. V lost 1 base and J lost 1, with 8 bases in between. There are 15 residues in the CDR3. CDR3 residues: CASSPLTGSGNTIYF. The CDR3 DNA reads TGTGCCAGCTCACCACTCACAGGATCTGGAAACACCATATATTTT.

The chain couples TRBV7-9 to TRBJ2-1; D unresolved. The V end lost 8 bases, the J end lost 8 bases, and 4 bases lay between the germline ends. The CDR3 spans 9 residues. The V gene's germline CDR1 is SEHNR and CDR2 FQNEAQ (reference sequence). The CDR3 region is CASPDEQFF. The CDR3, as DNA: TGTGCCAGCCCAGATGAGCAGTTCTTC.

This clonotype was counted a few times. The V gene is TRBV28, the J gene TRBJ1-1; D may be TRBD1 (5 bases). Trimming shortened V by 6 bases and J by 1 base, and 9 bases separated the two germline ends. This CDR3 region has 13 residues. From germline, CDR1 is MDHEN and CDR2 SYDVKM. CDR3 nucleotides: TGTGCCAGCAGGAATACAGGGAACACTGAAGCTTTCTTT. The encoded protein is CASRNTGNTEAFF. Looking up the rest from reference TRBV28 and TRBJ1-1 gives the full variable domain: DVKVTQSSRYLVKRTGEKVFLECVQDMDHENMFWYRQDPGLGLRLIYFSYDVKMKEKGDIPEGYSVSREKKERFSLILESASTNQTSMYLCASRNTGNTEAFFGQGTRLTVV.

The gene calls are TRBV24-1 and TRBJ1-2; maybe TRBD1 (5 bases). V was clipped by 11 bases and J by 4 bases, with 19 bases between them. Germline V gene sequence: CDR1 KGHDR, CDR2 SFDVKD. The CDR3 has 14 amino acids. The CDR3 reads CAIIVSCRVYGYTF. In DNA, the CDR3 is TGTGCCATCATAGTTTCGTGCAGGGTCTATGGCTACACCTTC.

At least ten counts were recorded for this clonotype. The gene calls are TRBV12-3 or TRBV12-4 and TRBJ2-1; D is unclear. The CDR3 is made up of 15 amino acids. The germline V and J ends were trimmed by 5 bases and 0 bases, with 11 bases remaining between them. This CDR3 reads CASSSTDTSYNEQFF. CDR3 coding DNA: TGTGCCAGCAGTAGTACAGATACCTCCTACAATGAGCAGTTCTTC.

This clonotype was observed many times. The genes are TRBV6-1 and TRBJ2-1; the D is unclear. Trimming cost V 5 bases and J 7 bases, with 12 bases left between them. The CDR3 is 13 amino acids. Germline V gene sequence: CDR1 MNHNS, CDR2 SASEGT. In nucleotides, the CDR3 is TGTGCCAGCAGTCCCCGTTGGATGAATGAGCAGTTCTTC. Translating it yields CASSPRWMNEQFF.

The rearrangement joins TRBV7-9 to TRBJ2-3; no reliable D call. Between the trimmed V and J ends, which lost 7 bases and 4 bases, there was a span of 9 bases. This CDR3 is built from 12 residues. CDR1 is SEHNR and CDR2 is FQNEAQ in the germline V gene (reference sequence). Written as DNA, the CDR3 is TGTGCCAGCATCCAAGGGCCAGATACGCAGTATTTT. This sequence encodes CASIQGPDTQYF.

This clonotype has a handful of counts. J is TRBJ1-1 and V is TRBV11-3; perhaps TRBD1 as D (6 bases). The length of the CDR3 is 12 residues. The germline CDR1 and CDR2 sequences are SGHNT and YENEEA. V was clipped by 5 bases and J by 8 bases, with 12 bases between them. The CDR3 spells CASSTVTGEAFF. CDR3 in DNA: TGTGCCAGCAGCACGGTAACAGGGGAAGCTTTCTTT.

This clonotype was seen a handful of times. The V and J genes are TRBV7-9 and TRBJ2-7, with 8 bases aligning to TRBD1. The CDR3 sequence is 16 residues long. CDR1 is SEHNR, CDR2 FQNEAQ, per germline (reference sequence). Germline trimming cut 0 bases from V and 4 bases from J; bases unmatched to any gene: 8. CDR3: CASSLAAQGARYEQYF. In DNA, the CDR3 is TGTGCCAGCAGCTTAGCGGCCCAGGGGGCGAGGTACGAGCAGTACTTC.

The chain has TRBV3-1 and TRBJ1-6, with TRBD1 identical over 8 bases. Germline V gene lookup returns CDR1 LGHDT and CDR2 YNNKEL (reference sequence). V lost 9 bases and J lost 8; bases outside the gene matches: 12. CDR3 size: 15 residues. The CDR3 sequence is CASADRGQGYSPLHF. For the CDR3, the DNA is TGTGCCAGTGCGGACCGAGGACAGGGTTATTCACCCCTCCACTTT.